The source of this T cell receptor beta chain is a study of CDR3 diversity in severe acne. TCRdb processed the PCR reads anew with MiXCR; each CDR3 protein has one entry. The sample carries about 90,000 distinct CDR3 sequences, 45% to 50% recorded once. This clonotype showed up just a few times. From germline, CDR1 is SNHLY and CDR2 FYNNEI. Between the trimmed V and J ends, which lost 6 bases and 7 bases, there was a span of 9 bases. The CDR3 length is 11 residues. The J gene is TRBJ1-2, the V gene TRBV2; D unclear. Sequenced: blood. The origin of this receptor is a male donor in good health, serving as a control. CDR3 DNA sequence: TGTGCCAGCAGAGACGCCGGTGGCTACACCTTC. As protein: CASRDAGGYTF.